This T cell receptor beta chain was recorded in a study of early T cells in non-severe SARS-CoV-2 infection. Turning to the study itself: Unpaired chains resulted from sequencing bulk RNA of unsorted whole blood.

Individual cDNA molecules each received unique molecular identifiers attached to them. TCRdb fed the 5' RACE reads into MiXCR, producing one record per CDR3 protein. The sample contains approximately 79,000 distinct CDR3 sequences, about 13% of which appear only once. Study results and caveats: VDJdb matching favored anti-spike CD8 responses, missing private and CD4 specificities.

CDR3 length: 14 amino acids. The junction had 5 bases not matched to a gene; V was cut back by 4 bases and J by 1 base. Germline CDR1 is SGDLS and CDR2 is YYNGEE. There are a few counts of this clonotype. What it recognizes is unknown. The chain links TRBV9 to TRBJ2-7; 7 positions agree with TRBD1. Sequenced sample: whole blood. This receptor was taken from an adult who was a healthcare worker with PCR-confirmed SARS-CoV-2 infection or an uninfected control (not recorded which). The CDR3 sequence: CASSPDRVSYEQYF. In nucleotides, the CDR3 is TGTGCCAGCAGCCCAGACAGGGTTTCCTACGAGCAGTACTTC.